A single sample gave rise to the 17 T cell receptor beta chains below, sequenced in a study of blood T cell repertoires in COVID-19. Only in-frame clones appear in the TCRdb table, and some are missing; sequencing was by immunoSEQ multiplex PCR. The repertoire holds 220,000 or so clones, with around 84% as singletons. Sequencing was carried out using peripheral blood. These receptors originate from a man in his thirties or forties with active or convalescent COVID-19.

The rearrangement uses TRBV28 and TRBJ1-3; no reliable D call. Trimming removed 5 bases from V and 3 bases from J, with 14 bases in between. Per the germline V gene, CDR1 is MDHEN and CDR2 is SYDVKM. This CDR3 comprises 15 residues. The CDR3 region is CASSPPPGNGNTIYF. As DNA, the CDR3 is TGTGCCAGCAGTCCCCCCCCGGGGAATGGAAACACCATATATTTT.

This sequence joins TRBV28 and TRBJ2-7, with TRBD1 matching 7 bases. With 4 bases clipped from V and 0 bases from J, the junction kept 3 bases outside the gene matches. The CDR3 sequence is 14 residues long. Germline V lookup: CDR1 MDHEN, CDR2 SYDVKM. The CDR3 protein is CASSWDSLSYEQYF. CDR3 sequence (DNA): TGTGCCAGCAGTTGGGACAGTCTCTCCTACGAGCAGTACTTC. The complete variable domain, with remaining parts taken from reference TRBV28 and TRBJ2-7, reads DVKVTQSSRYLVKRTGEKVFLECVQDMDHENMFWYRQDPGLGLRLIYFSYDVKMKEKGDIPEGYSVSREKKERFSLILESASTNQTSMYLCASSWDSLSYEQYFGPGTRLTVT.

This clone was detected only a few times. This chain joins TRBV29-1 and TRBJ1-1, with unresolved D. Trimming left V 8 bases short and J 5 bases short, with 15 bases between. The CDR3 is 12 amino acids. The germline V gene encodes CDR1 SQVTM and CDR2 ANQGSEA. In DNA form, the CDR3 reads TGCAGCACGCGACGGTCGGGGACTGAAGCTTTCTTT. It is translated as CSTRRSGTEAFF.

The gene calls are TRBV7-9 and TRBJ1-6; possibly TRBD1 for D (6 bases). The CDR3 has 14 amino acids. Germline CDR1 SEHNR, CDR2 FQNEAQ (reference sequence). V lost 7 bases and J lost 4, with 11 bases in between. The CDR3: CASKTGAYNSPLHF. CDR3 in DNA: TGTGCCAGCAAGACAGGAGCTTATAATTCACCCCTCCACTTT. Full variable domain (remainder filled in from reference TRBV7-9 and TRBJ1-6): DTGVSQNPRHKITKRGQNVTFRCDPISEHNRLYWYRQTLGQGPEFLTYFQNEAQLEKSRLLSDRFSAERPKGSFSTLEIQRTEQGDSAMYLCASKTGAYNSPLHFGNGTRLTVT.

The rearrangement uses TRBV7-8 and TRBJ2-6; maybe TRBD2 (6 bases). Per the germline V gene, CDR1 is SGHVS and CDR2 is FQNEAQ. This CDR3 has 20 amino acids. V gave up 0 bases and J gave up 0 bases, with 18 bases separating them. CDR3: CASSLAGTVLTYSGANVLTF. CDR3 DNA: TGTGCCAGCAGCTTAGCCGGGACTGTACTCACTTACTCTGGGGCCAACGTCCTGACTTTC.

V gene TRBV18 combines with J gene TRBJ1-5; the D is unclear. The germline V gene encodes CDR1 KGHSH and CDR2 LQKENI. Trimming stripped 2 bases from V and 6 bases from J, with 11 bases between. The CDR3 has 14 residues. The CDR3 region is CASSPTIGGQPQHF. In nucleotides, the CDR3 is TGTGCCAGCTCACCAACGATTGGCGGTCAGCCCCAGCATTTT. Supplemented by reference TRBV18 and TRBJ1-5, the full variable domain reads NAGVMQNPRHLVRRRGQEARLRCSPMKGHSHVYWYRQLPEEGLKFMVYLQKENIIDESGMPKERFSAEFPKEGPSILRIQQVVRGDSAAYFCASSPTIGGQPQHFGDGTRLSIL.

This chain connects TRBV6-5 to TRBJ1-5; 8 bases fit TRBD1. Trimming cost V 6 bases and J 1 base; bases outside gene matches: 5. Germline V gene lookup returns CDR1 MNHEY and CDR2 SVGAGI. CDR3 size: 15 residues. In DNA, the CDR3 is TGTGCCAGCAGACGGACAGGGAACAGCAATCAGCCCCAGCATTTT. Translating it yields CASRRTGNSNQPQHF.

The chain carries TRBV2 and TRBJ2-7, with D possibly matching TRBD2 (5 bases). The germline V gene has CDR1 SNHLY and CDR2 FYNNEI. The CDR3 is 13 residues long. V lost 5 bases, J lost 4 bases, and 12 bases lay in between. This chain's CDR3 is CASSYHLAYEQYF. CDR3 bases: TGTGCCAGCAGTTACCACCTAGCTTACGAGCAGTACTTC. The entire variable domain, with the rest obtained from reference TRBV2 and TRBJ2-7, is as follows: EPEVTQTPSHQVTQMGQEVILRCVPISNHLYFYWYRQILGQKVEFLVSFYNNEISEKSEIFDDQFSVERPDGSNFTLKIRSTKLEDSAMYFCASSYHLAYEQYFGPGTRLTVT.

The V gene is TRBV7-9, the J gene TRBJ1-2; tentatively, D is TRBD1 (5 bases). V was clipped by 5 bases and J by 0 bases, with 16 bases between them. Germline CDR1 reads SEHNR; CDR2 reads FQNEAQ (reference sequence). The CDR3 has 16 residues. For the CDR3, the DNA is TGTGCCAGCAGCCGAGACAGCTGGGCTTCTAACTATGGCTACACCTTC. It specifies CASSRDSWASNYGYTF.

The chain uses TRBV12-3 or TRBV12-4 and TRBJ2-7; D might be TRBD2 (6 bases). The CDR3 consists of 13 residues. V dropped 5 bases and J dropped 6 bases, with 14 bases sitting between them. The CDR3 here is CASSPPGLLEQYF. The CDR3 nucleotides read TGTGCCAGCAGTCCCCCGGGACTTCTCGAGCAGTACTTC.

The V call is TRBV18, the J call TRBJ1-6, with 7 nucleotides matching TRBD1. The V gene's germline CDR1 is KGHSH and CDR2 LQKENI. Trimming cost V 3 bases and J 7 bases; bases outside gene matches: 3. This CDR3 is 14 amino acids long. In DNA, the CDR3 is TGTGCCAGCTCACCGACAGGGCCCAATTCACCCCTCCACTTT. This sequence encodes CASSPTGPNSPLHF.

The chain joins TRBV27 to TRBJ1-5, with D possibly matching TRBD1 (6 bases). The CDR3 is 15 amino acids. Trimming removed 8 bases at V and 0 bases at J, with 14 bases between. The V gene's germline CDR1 is MNHEY and CDR2 SMNVEV (reference sequence). CDR3 amino acids: CASRRTVDSNQPQHF. The CDR3 bases are TGTGCCAGCCGAAGGACAGTGGATAGCAATCAGCCCCAGCATTTT.

This chain links TRBV3-1 (or the pseudogene TRBV3-2) with TRBJ1-1, with 8 bases matching TRBD1. With V trimmed by 4 bases and J by 7 bases, 8 bases remained unmatched. Germline V gene sequence: CDR1 LGHDT, CDR2 YNNKEL (reference sequence). This CDR3 has 14 amino acids. The CDR3 here is CASSPSGTGHEAFF. The CDR3 DNA is TGTGCCAGCAGCCCATCCGGGACAGGCCATGAAGCTTTCTTT.

This chain connects TRBV27 to TRBJ2-2; D is ambiguous. The V end was cut by 8 bases, the J end by 3 bases, with 10 bases between. The germline gives CDR1 MNHEY, CDR2 SMNVEV (reference sequence). The CDR3 consists of 13 residues. CDR3 nucleotide sequence: TGTGCCAGCGGGCCGATAGACACCGGGGAGCTGTTTTTT. Translated, it gives CASGPIDTGELFF.

The chain couples TRBV18 to TRBJ1-4; TRBD1 might be the D (5 bases). V was cut by 4 bases and J by 3 bases, with 9 bases left in between. From germline, CDR1 is KGHSH and CDR2 LQKENI. This CDR3 contains 14 residues. The CDR3 DNA reads as TGTGCCAGCTCACAGCAGGGCTCTAATGAAAAACTGTTTTTT. As protein: CASSQQGSNEKLFF.

V gene TRBV4-3 combines with J gene TRBJ2-7, with 7 bases aligning to TRBD2. Per germline, CDR1 LGHNA and CDR2 YSLEER. CDR3 length equals 17 residues. V dropped 0 bases and J dropped 0; count of bases not matched to a gene: 8. This CDR3 reads CASSQDLMGGSSYEQYF. For the CDR3, the DNA is TGCGCCAGCAGCCAAGATTTGATGGGGGGGTCCTCCTACGAGCAGTACTTC.

The chain links TRBV6-2 or TRBV6-3 to TRBJ1-4; tentatively, D is TRBD1 (5 bases). Germline-derived CDR1 and CDR2 are MNHEY and SVGEGT. The V gene lost 4 bases and the J gene lost 4 bases, with 16 bases spanning the gap. The CDR3 spans 16 residues. CDR3 sequence reads: CASSSHLQDVNEKLFF. The DNA for the CDR3 is TGTGCCAGCAGTTCCCATCTACAGGACGTTAATGAAAAACTGTTTTTT.